This T cell receptor (beta chain) was documented in a study of metastatic and nonmetastatic thyroid tumors. Across the whole study: It was across blood and tumor or nodule tissue from malignant and benign thyroid patients that repertoires were compared.

In the study's own analysis: Construction of a distant-metastasis classifier for papillary thyroid cancer relied on CDR3 differences across clinicopathological groups. From the PCR reads, TCRdb re-called clones with MiXCR. For this entry, the V and J calls and clone size follow TCRdb and not the study's own pipeline. The table has 25,000 to 30,000 clones, roughly 15% seen once. V was trimmed by 6 bases and J by 2 bases, leaving 19 bases between them. The CDR3 is made up of 16 amino acids. CDR1 SGHRS and CDR2 YFSETQ come from the germline V gene. Thyroid surgery took place with no prior treatment in any patient.

Sequencing used blood. The chain is built from TRBV5-1 and TRBJ2-3, with D uncertain. This clonotype was sampled from a male donor with papillary thyroid cancer or a benign thyroid nodule (not recorded which). Some clones in this sample may be carry-over from other donors' samples. CDR3 sequence reads: CASILPCTVSTDTQYF. Written as DNA, the CDR3 is TGCGCCAGCATCCTGCCCTGTACTGTTTCCACAGATACGCAGTATTTT. Complete variable domain (other parts from reference TRBV5-1 and TRBJ2-3): KAGVTQTPRYLIKTRGQQVTLSCSPISGHRSVSWYQQTPGQGLQFLFEYFSETQRNKGNFPGRFSGRQFSNSRSEMNVSTLELGDSALYLCASILPCTVSTDTQYFGPGTRLTVL.